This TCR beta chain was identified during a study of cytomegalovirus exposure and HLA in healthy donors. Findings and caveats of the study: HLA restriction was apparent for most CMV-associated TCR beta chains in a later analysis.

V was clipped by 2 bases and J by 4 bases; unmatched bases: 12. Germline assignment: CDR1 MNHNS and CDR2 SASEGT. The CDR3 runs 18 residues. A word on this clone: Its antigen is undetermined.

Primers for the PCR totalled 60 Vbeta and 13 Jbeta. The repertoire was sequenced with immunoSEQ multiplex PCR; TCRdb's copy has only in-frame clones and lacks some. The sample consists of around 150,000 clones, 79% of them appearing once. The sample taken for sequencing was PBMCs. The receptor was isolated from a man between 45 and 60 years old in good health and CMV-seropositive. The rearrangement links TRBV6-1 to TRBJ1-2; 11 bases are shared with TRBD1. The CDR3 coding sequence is TGTGCCAGCAGTGAAATCCCACGACCGGGACAGGGGGTCTATGGCTACACCTTC. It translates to CASSEIPRPGQGVYGYTF.